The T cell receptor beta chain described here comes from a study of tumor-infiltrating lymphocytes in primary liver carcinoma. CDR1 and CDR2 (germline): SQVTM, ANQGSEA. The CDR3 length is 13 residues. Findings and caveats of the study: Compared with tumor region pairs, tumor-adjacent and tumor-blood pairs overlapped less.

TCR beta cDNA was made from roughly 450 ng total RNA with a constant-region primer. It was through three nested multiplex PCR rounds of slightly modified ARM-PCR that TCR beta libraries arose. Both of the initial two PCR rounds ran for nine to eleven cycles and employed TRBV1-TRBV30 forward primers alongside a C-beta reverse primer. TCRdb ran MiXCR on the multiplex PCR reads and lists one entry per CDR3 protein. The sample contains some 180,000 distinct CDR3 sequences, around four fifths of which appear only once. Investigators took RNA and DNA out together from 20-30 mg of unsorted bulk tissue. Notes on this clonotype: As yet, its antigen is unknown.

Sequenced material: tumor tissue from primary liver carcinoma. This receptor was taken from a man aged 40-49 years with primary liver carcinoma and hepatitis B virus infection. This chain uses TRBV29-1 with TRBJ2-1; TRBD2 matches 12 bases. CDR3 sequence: CSGGTSGFNVQFF. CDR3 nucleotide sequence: TGCAGTGGGGGGACTAGCGGGTTCAATGTGCAATTCTTC.